A single sample gave rise to the 28 T cell receptor beta chains below, sequenced in a study of vaccination effects on CD4 cells after COVID-19. The method was immunoSEQ multiplex PCR; TCRdb's version includes in-frame clones alone and lacks a portion of them. Here the sample spans about 37,000 clones, 65% to 80% being singletons. Their recognized antigens are unknown. On roughly day 10 of culture, CD4+ T cells were separated out. The sample consisted of CD4+ T cells from PBMCs cultured without peptide, taken before COVID-19 vaccination. The receptors shown here come from a human donor who received a COVID-19 vaccine.

The V gene is TRBV28, the J gene TRBJ2-3; 8 nucleotides agree with TRBD1. Looked up from germline, CDR1 is MDHEN and CDR2 is SYDVKM. J was trimmed by 3 bases and V by 5 bases; bases with no gene match: 4. This CDR3 spans 14 amino acids. CDR3 coding DNA: TGTGCCAGCAGTACCCGACAGGGGACAGATACGCAGTATTTT. Amino acid sequence: CASSTRQGTDTQYF.

The chain carries TRBV2 and TRBJ2-2; 9 positions agree with TRBD1. There are 16 residues in the CDR3. Per the germline V gene, CDR1 is SNHLY and CDR2 is FYNNEI. V dropped 7 bases and J dropped 6; count of bases not matched to a gene: 12. The CDR3 nucleotides read TGTGCCAGCACTATTACCCGGGACAGGGCTTCCGGGGAGCTGTTTTTT. This sequence encodes CASTITRDRASGELFF.

This chain links TRBV11-2 with TRBJ1-1; 7 bases agree with TRBD1. The ends lost 5 bases at V and 4 bases at J; junction bases unmatched: 10. The CDR3 is made up of 15 amino acids. CDR1 is SGHAT, CDR2 FQNNGV, per germline. DNA of the CDR3: TGTGCCAGCAGCCTCGAACAGGGGATACCCACTGAAGCTTTCTTT. The encoded protein is CASSLEQGIPTEAFF.

The chain couples TRBV10-3 to TRBJ2-1; 10 nucleotides line up with TRBD2. The trim removed 10 bases at V and 5 bases at J, leaving 11 bases unmatched. Germline V lookup: CDR1 ENHRY, CDR2 SYGVKD. The CDR3 consists of 15 residues. CDR3 nucleotide sequence: TGTGCCACCACGGCACTAGCGGGGATTAACAATGAGCAGTTCTTC. Encoded protein: CATTALAGINNEQFF.

In this sample, this clone turned up a few times. CDR3 coding DNA: TGTGCCAGCAGGGACACCAACTATAATTCACCCCTCCACTTT. This gives the protein CASRDTNYNSPLHF. V gene TRBV6-4 combines with J gene TRBJ1-6; D may be TRBD1 (5 bases). The CDR3 length is 14 residues. The V gene's germline CDR1 is MRHNA and CDR2 SNTAGT. Deletions cut 6 bases from V and 3 bases from J, with 9 bases between.

The rearrangement joins TRBV19 to TRBJ2-7, with D unclear. Trimming left V 6 bases short and J 0 bases short, with 12 bases between. The CDR3 length is 14 residues. Germline assignment: CDR1 LNHDA and CDR2 SQIVND (reference sequence). CDR3 sequence reads: CASRTRAASYEQYF. CDR3 nucleotide sequence: TGTGCCAGTAGGACGCGAGCAGCCTCCTACGAGCAGTACTTC.

This chain links TRBV18 with TRBJ1-3, with D hard to call. CDR1 and CDR2 (germline): KGHSH, LQKENI. With 3 bases removed from V and 4 bases from J, the gap between germline ends came to 13 bases. This CDR3 is 15 amino acids long. CDR3 DNA: TGTGCCAGCTCACCCCCTGGAGGGTTCGGAAACACCATATATTTT. Protein sequence: CASSPPGGFGNTIYF.

The V call is TRBV5-4, the J call TRBJ2-1; 8 nucleotides agree with TRBD1. V shed 4 bases and J 5 bases; nucleotides not matched to a gene: 5. From germline, CDR1 is SGHNT and CDR2 YYREEE (reference sequence). CDR3 length: 14 amino acids. This CDR3 is CASSAQGAHNEQFF. As DNA, the CDR3 is TGTGCCAGCAGCGCGCAGGGGGCTCACAATGAGCAGTTCTTC.

The chain combines TRBV6-5 with TRBJ1-1; possible D gene TRBD1, 5 bases. The CDR3 loop spans 14 amino acids. Germline V CDR1 and CDR2: MNHEY, SVGAGI. V dropped 5 bases and J dropped 1 base, with 11 bases sitting between them. The CDR3 sequence is CASSPFGANTEAFF. In nucleotides, the CDR3 is TGTGCCAGCAGTCCTTTCGGGGCGAACACTGAAGCTTTCTTT.

This clone came up once. The gene calls are TRBV6-1 and TRBJ2-7; D might be TRBD2 (5 bases). V was clipped by 5 bases and J by 4 bases, with 12 bases between them. CDR3 length equals 13 residues. Germline values: CDR1 MNHNS, CDR2 SASEGT. CDR3 nucleotide sequence: TGTGCCAGCAGTTCTCAGCGCGGGTACGAGCAGTACTTC. Translation: CASSSQRGYEQYF.

The chain carries TRBV29-1 and TRBJ1-2; 10 positions match TRBD1. The germline V gene has CDR1 SQVTM and CDR2 ANQGSEA. After removal of 1 base from V and 5 bases from J, the junction contained 1 base not matched to a gene. There are 13 residues in the CDR3. The CDR3 region is CSVEVGQGYGYTF. The CDR3 DNA is TGCAGCGTTGAAGTGGGACAGGGGTATGGCTACACCTTC.

This chain links TRBV3-1 (or the pseudogene TRBV3-2) with TRBJ2-3; TRBD1 is a possible D gene (5 bases). V was trimmed by 1 base and J by 4 bases, leaving 15 bases between them. Germline V lookup: CDR1 LGHDT, CDR2 YNNKEL (reference sequence). The CDR3 contains 16 residues. This chain's CDR3 is CASSQAPGLKADTQYF. As DNA, the CDR3 is TGTGCCAGCAGCCAAGCCCCAGGGCTTAAGGCAGATACGCAGTATTTT.

This chain links TRBV3-1 (or the pseudogene TRBV3-2) with TRBJ1-1, with D perhaps matching TRBD1 (5 bases). Germline V gene lookup returns CDR1 LGHDT and CDR2 YNNKEL (reference sequence). Trimming removed 4 bases from V and 1 base from J, with 13 bases in between. The CDR3 contains 15 residues. The CDR3 loop is CASSPGRVWNTEAFF. The CDR3 bases are TGTGCCAGCAGCCCGGGACGGGTATGGAACACTGAAGCTTTCTTT.

The chain links TRBV2 to TRBJ1-2, with D possibly TRBD1 on 5 matching bases. This CDR3 is 12 amino acids long. Trimming took off 7 bases at V and 7 bases at J, with 13 bases between the two ends. The germline gives CDR1 SNHLY, CDR2 FYNNEI. CDR3 protein: CASNGGAGGYTF. The CDR3 DNA reads TGTGCCAGCAATGGAGGGGCGGGTGGCTACACCTTC.

The chain combines TRBV9 with TRBJ1-1; D gene unclear. Trimming removed 10 bases at V and 2 bases at J, with 15 bases between. This CDR3 comprises 13 residues. Germline CDR1 is SGDLS and CDR2 is YYNGEE. Here the CDR3 DNA reads TGTGCCTCTTCCCGCGCCGTTAACACTGAAGCTTTCTTT. It translates to CASSRAVNTEAFF.

V gene TRBV7-2 combines with J gene TRBJ2-1; 8 bases fit TRBD2. With 4 bases clipped from V and 7 bases from J, the junction kept 9 bases outside the gene matches. This CDR3 comprises 15 residues. CDR1 and CDR2 (germline): SGHTA, FQGNSA. This CDR3 reads CASSSLGLALNEQFF. The CDR3 nucleotides are TGTGCCAGCAGCTCCCTCGGACTAGCATTGAATGAGCAGTTCTTC. Using reference TRBV7-2 and TRBJ2-1 for the parts outside the CDR3, the full variable domain is GAGVSQSPSNKVTEKGKDVELRCDPISGHTALYWYRQSLGQGLEFLIYFQGNSAPDKSGLPSDRFSAERTGGSVSTLTIQRTQQEDSAVYLCASSSLGLALNEQFFGPGTRLTVL.

J is TRBJ1-2 and V is TRBV5-1; D possibly corresponds to TRBD1 (6 bases). V dropped 2 bases and J dropped 4 bases, with 12 bases sitting between them. The CDR3 is 14 amino acids. Germline CDR1 reads SGHRS; CDR2 reads YFSETQ. The CDR3 protein is CASSFNWDTYGYTF. For the CDR3, the DNA is TGCGCCAGCAGCTTCAATTGGGACACCTATGGCTACACCTTC.

The J gene is TRBJ2-3, the V gene TRBV30, with D tentatively TRBD2 (5 bases). V gave up 3 bases and J gave up 3 bases, with 10 bases separating them. The CDR3 extends over 13 amino acids. The germline gives CDR1 GTSNPN, CDR2 SVGIG (reference sequence). As DNA, the CDR3 is TGTGCCTGGAGCCCATCGGGGACAGATACGCAGTATTTT. Encoded protein: CAWSPSGTDTQYF. Based on the CDR3 plus reference TRBV30 and TRBJ2-3, the full variable domain is SQTIHQWPATLVQPVGSPLSLECTVEGTSNPNLYWYRQAAGRGLQLLFYSVGIGQISSEVPQNLSASRPQDRQFILSSKKLLLSDSGFYLCAWSPSGTDTQYFGPGTRLTVL.

The rearrangement uses TRBV4-3 and TRBJ1-1; D is unresolved. With 0 bases removed from V and 1 base from J, the gap between germline ends came to 9 bases. Germline V gene sequence: CDR1 LGHNA, CDR2 YSLEER. The CDR3 runs to 15 residues. CDR3 sequence reads: CASSQDRNRNTEAFF. The CDR3 nucleotides are TGCGCCAGCAGCCAAGATAGAAACAGGAACACTGAAGCTTTCTTT.

The chain carries TRBV7-6 and TRBJ2-1; tentatively, D is TRBD2 (6 bases). Deletions cut 6 bases from V and 0 bases from J, with 15 bases between. Germline CDR1 is SGHVS and CDR2 is FNYEAQ. The CDR3 has 16 residues. The CDR3 loop is CASRGLRGSSYNEQFF. The CDR3 DNA sequence: TGTGCCAGCAGGGGACTCCGCGGCAGCTCCTACAATGAGCAGTTCTTC.

The chain uses TRBV2 and TRBJ1-1, with D possibly TRBD1 on 5 matching bases. Germline CDR1 SNHLY, CDR2 FYNNEI. The CDR3 loop spans 13 amino acids. The CDR3 nucleotides read TGTGTCACGAATTTGGGGGTGAACACTGAAGCTTTCTTT. Translated: CVTNLGVNTEAFF.

The sample holds one count of this clone. This chain connects TRBV11-1 to TRBJ2-4; D is unresolved. This CDR3 region has 15 residues. V lost 4 bases and J 5 bases, leaving 15 bases between the germline ends. The germline V gene has CDR1 SGHAT and CDR2 FQDESV (reference sequence). CDR3 DNA sequence: TGTGCCAGCAGCTCAATAACCCGGAGCGAAAACATTCAGTACTTC. Encoded protein: CASSSITRSENIQYF.

The rearrangement uses TRBV18 and TRBJ2-5; D unclear. The CDR3 consists of 11 residues. CDR1 KGHSH and CDR2 LQKENI come from the germline V gene. Trimming removed 5 bases at V and 2 bases at J, with 3 bases between. The CDR3 loop is CASSSQETQYF. As DNA, the CDR3 is TGTGCCAGCTCATCTCAAGAGACCCAGTACTTC.

The genes are TRBV19 and TRBJ2-6; D is perhaps TRBD1 (5 bases). From germline, CDR1 is LNHDA and CDR2 SQIVND (reference sequence). The CDR3 has 15 amino acids. Trimming removed 3 bases at V and 4 bases at J, with 10 bases between. The CDR3 reads CASSIWGVGANVLTF. CDR3 in DNA: TGTGCCAGTAGTATTTGGGGCGTGGGGGCCAACGTCCTGACTTTC.

V gene TRBV3-1 (or the pseudogene TRBV3-2) combines with J gene TRBJ2-4; D uncertain. The V end was cut by 0 bases, the J end by 1 base, with 13 bases between. The CDR3 is 17 residues long. Germline V CDR1 and CDR2: LGHDT, YNNKEL (reference sequence). The CDR3 DNA reads as TGTGCCAGCAGCCAAGATTGGAGTCAAGGGGCCAAAAACATTCAGTACTTC. The encoded protein is CASSQDWSQGAKNIQYF.

This sequence joins TRBV20-1 and TRBJ2-1; no clear D. V shed 5 bases and J shed 7 bases, with 9 bases lying between them. Looked up from germline, CDR1 is DFQATT and CDR2 is SNEGSKA (reference sequence). The CDR3 runs 11 residues. The CDR3 sequence is CSALIRNEQFF. The CDR3 DNA reads TGCAGTGCTCTTATCCGAAATGAGCAGTTCTTC.

This clone was seen more than once but under ten times. V usage is TRBV6-2 or TRBV6-3 and J usage is TRBJ1-2, with 10 bases identical to TRBD1. The CDR3 totals 17 residues. The V segment lost 4 bases and the J segment 0 bases; nucleotides outside the gene matches: 8. Looked up from germline, CDR1 is MNHEY and CDR2 is SVGEGT. The CDR3 DNA sequence: TGTGCCAGCAGTTCCCGGGACAGGGGTTTATCTAACTATGGCTACACCTTC. The encoded protein is CASSSRDRGLSNYGYTF.

The chain combines TRBV27 with TRBJ2-1; 13 positions agree with TRBD2. Trimming removed 7 bases from V and 10 bases from J; junction bases left unmatched: 19. This CDR3 has 18 amino acids. Germline V CDR1 and CDR2: MNHEY, SMNVEV (reference sequence). The CDR3 DNA sequence: TGTGCCAGCAACCCGGGACTAGCGGGGCCCGTCTTCGGAGGGGAGCAGTTCTTC. Protein product: CASNPGLAGPVFGGEQFF.